Listed below are T cell receptor beta chains from one sample, sequenced in a study of CD8 T cells in ankylosing spondylitis. Using its own MiXCR run on the 5' RACE reads, TCRdb lists one record per CDR3 protein. The sample includes roughly 180,000 distinct CDR3 sequences, around a tenth of them seen just once. The material sequenced was blood, either unsorted or a sorted T cell fraction (not recorded which). These receptors originate from a female donor with ankylosing spondylitis or in good health (not recorded which). The CDR3 runs from the conserved cysteine through the conserved F or W. A D gene is named only where the DNA matches it firmly. Only some rows state a clone size, as once, few, many or a class for expanded clones.

clone size: few
D gene: NA
J gene: TRBJ1-2
V gene: TRBV12-3/TRBV12-4
CDR3 DNA: TGTGCCAGCAGTTTCGGGGCTCATGGCTACACCTTC
CDR3 protein: CASSFGAHGYTF

clone size: NA
D gene: NA
J gene: TRBJ2-5
V gene: TRBV20-1
CDR3 DNA: TGCAGTGCTACCACAGGAGGTCAAGAGACCCAGTACTTC
CDR3 protein: CSATTGGQETQYF

clone size: few
D gene: NA
J gene: TRBJ2-1
V gene: TRBV27
CDR3 DNA: TGTGCCAGCCGCACGGGACCTCGGATCAATGAGCAGTTCTTC
CDR3 protein: CASRTGPRINEQFF

clone size: few
D gene: NA
J gene: TRBJ1-1
V gene: TRBV2
CDR3 DNA: TGTGCCAGCAGGAGGGGCAGGACCATGAACACTGAAGCTTTCTTT
CDR3 protein: CASRRGRTMNTEAFF

clone size: NA
D gene: NA
J gene: TRBJ2-5
V gene: TRBV30
CDR3 DNA: TGTGCCTGGACCCTCGGGGGAAGGGATTTGTACTTC
CDR3 protein: CAWTLGGRDLYF

clone size: NA
D gene: NA
J gene: TRBJ2-1
V gene: TRBV7-9
CDR3 DNA: TGTGCCAGCAGCCTAGGAGGTTTTAAGTTATCGGATGAGCAGTTCTTC
CDR3 protein: CASSLGGFKLSDEQFF

clone size: few
D gene: TRBD2
J gene: TRBJ2-7
V gene: TRBV27
CDR3 DNA: TGTGCCAGCAGTTTAATGGTGGGGACTAGCGGGTCCTACGAGCAGTACTTC
CDR3 protein: CASSLMVGTSGSYEQYF

clone size: many
D gene: NA
J gene: TRBJ2-7
V gene: TRBV28
CDR3 DNA: TGTGCCAGCAGTTTGAGACTATCGGAAAACTACGAGCAGTACTTC
CDR3 protein: CASSLRLSENYEQYF

clone size: few
D gene: TRBD1
J gene: TRBJ2-1
V gene: TRBV7-9
CDR3 DNA: TGTGCCAGCAGCCCGGAACAGGGGGCGAGCTATGAGCAGTTCTTC
CDR3 protein: CASSPEQGASYEQFF

clone size: few
D gene: NA
J gene: TRBJ1-4
V gene: TRBV16
CDR3 DNA: TGTGCCAGCAGCCAATCCCAGCAGACGAGGAAACTGTTTTTT
CDR3 protein: CASSQSQQTRKLFF

clone size: NA
D gene: TRBD2
J gene: TRBJ2-7
V gene: TRBV3-1
CDR3 DNA: TGTGCCAGCAGCCAAGAGGGCCTAGCGGGGGGCGAGCAGTACTTC
CDR3 protein: CASSQEGLAGGEQYF

clone size: many
D gene: NA
J gene: TRBJ1-2
V gene: TRBV27
CDR3 DNA: TGTGCCAGCAGTTTGAAGGTGGGGGGCCTCTATGGCTACACCTTC
CDR3 protein: CASSLKVGGLYGYTF